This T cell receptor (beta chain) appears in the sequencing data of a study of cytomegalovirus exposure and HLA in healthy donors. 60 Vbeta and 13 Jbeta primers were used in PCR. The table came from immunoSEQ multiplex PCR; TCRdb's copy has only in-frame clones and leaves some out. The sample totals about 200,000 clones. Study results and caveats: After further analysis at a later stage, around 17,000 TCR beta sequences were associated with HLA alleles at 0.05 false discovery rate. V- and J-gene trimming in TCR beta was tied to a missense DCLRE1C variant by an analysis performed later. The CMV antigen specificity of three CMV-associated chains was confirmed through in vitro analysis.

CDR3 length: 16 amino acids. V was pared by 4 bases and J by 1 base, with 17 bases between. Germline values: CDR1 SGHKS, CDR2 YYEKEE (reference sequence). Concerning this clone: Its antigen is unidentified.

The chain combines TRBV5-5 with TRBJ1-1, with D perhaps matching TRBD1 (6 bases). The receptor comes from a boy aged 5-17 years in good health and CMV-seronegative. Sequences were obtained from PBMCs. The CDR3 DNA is TGTGCCAGCAGCCCCCGGTCCGGGACAACGAACACTGAAGCTTTCTTT. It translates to CASSPRSGTTNTEAFF.